What follows are 3 T cell receptor beta chains derived from one specimen sequenced in a study of CD8+CD57+ T cells in acquired aplastic anemia (dated by TCRdb to about 2018). TCRdb names Illumina HiSeq 2000 as the instrument used. Profiling of TCR beta VDJ combinations and CDR3 sequences used genomic DNA as the template. TCRdb's own reprocessing of the public reads used fastp at Q25 and MiXCR and kept productive beta chains. Every entry covers one CDR3 protein and lists the most common genes and DNA from its rows. A total of some 150,000 distinct CDR3 sequences appear in this sample, 41% of them only once. 8.4% of the sample is in the top ten clones. Sample: sorted CD4+, CD8+, or CD8+CD57+ T cells (not recorded which) from PBMCs. These TCRs come from a human donor in good health, serving as a control.

Remarks on this clonotype: Because it lacks the conserved phenylalanine or tryptophan at the end, this CDR3 is likely a read error. The rearrangement links TRBV9 to TRBJ1-1; 7 bases are shared with TRBD1. The CDR3 consists of 15 residues. CDR1 is SGDLS, CDR2 YYNGEE, per germline. DNA of the CDR3: TGTGCCAGCAGCCCACGCCCGGACAGGAACACTGAGGCTTTCCTT. Translation: CASSPRPDRNTEAFL.

The sample holds many counts of this clonotype. The chain couples TRBV3-1 to TRBJ2-7; 8 bases map to TRBD2. The CDR3 spans 12 residues. J gave up 12 bases and V 3 bases, and 7 bases lay outside the gene matches. Germline CDR1 is LGHDT and CDR2 is YNNKEL (reference sequence). The CDR3 is CASSHMGTSLYF. The CDR3, as DNA: TGTGCCAGCAGCCACATGGGGACTAGTCTGTACTTC.

This clonotype has just a few counts. A much larger clone differs from this one at a single base, so this may be a read error. This CDR3 is missing its conserved last phenylalanine or tryptophan, likely due to a read error. The chain has TRBV5-1 and TRBJ1-2; D is unclear. The V gene's germline CDR1 is SGHRS and CDR2 YFSETQ. This CDR3 spans 12 amino acids. V dropped 4 bases and J dropped 8 bases, with 12 bases sitting between them. Written as DNA, the CDR3 is TGCGCCAGCAGCAACCCCCCGGACGGCTACACCCTC. Protein: CASSNPPDGYTL.